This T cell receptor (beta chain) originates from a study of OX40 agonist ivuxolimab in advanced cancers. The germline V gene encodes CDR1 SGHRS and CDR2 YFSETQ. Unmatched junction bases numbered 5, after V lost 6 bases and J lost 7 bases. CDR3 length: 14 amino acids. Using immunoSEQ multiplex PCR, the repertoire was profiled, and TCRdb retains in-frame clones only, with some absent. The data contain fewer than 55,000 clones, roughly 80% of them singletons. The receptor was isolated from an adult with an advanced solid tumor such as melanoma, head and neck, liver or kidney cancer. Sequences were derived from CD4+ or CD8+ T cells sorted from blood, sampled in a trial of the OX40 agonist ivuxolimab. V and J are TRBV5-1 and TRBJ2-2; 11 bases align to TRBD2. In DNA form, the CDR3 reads TGCGCCAGCACCAATAGCGGGAGGGACGGGGAGCTGTTTTTT. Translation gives CASTNSGRDGELFF.